This T cell receptor beta chain originates from a study of metastatic and nonmetastatic thyroid tumors. In the study overall: Repertoires were compared across blood and tumor or nodule tissue from malignant and benign thyroid patients.

This clone has ten or more counts. The ends were cut back, 7 bases at V and 6 bases at J, with 12 bases in the middle. This CDR3 spans 11 amino acids. Germline CDR1 and CDR2: SQVTM and ANQGSEA. Patients underwent thyroid surgery, and none had received any treatment before it. TCRdb re-called the PCR reads with MiXCR. Among over 30,000 clones listed, around 7.4% were seen once. The rearrangement uses TRBV29-1 and TRBJ1-2, with D tentatively TRBD1 (5 bases). The sequenced sample consisted of blood. The TCR comes from a female donor with papillary thyroid cancer or a benign thyroid nodule (not recorded which). Some clones in this sample may be carry-over from other donors' samples. CDR3 in amino acids: CSAGPVDGYTF. CDR3 DNA sequence: TGCAGCGCGGGACCAGTGGATGGCTACACCTTC.